The following is a TCR beta chain sequence with its context. As yet, its antigen is unknown. These data are taken from a study of T cell responses to AZD1222 COVID-19 vaccine. Study conclusions and caveats: Two doses of AZD1222 preceded a rise in Spike-specific TCR breadth and depth. Repertoires in all cases were sampled only once the peak T cell response had passed.

Germline V lookup: CDR1 KGHSH, CDR2 LQKENI. Trimming removed 2 bases from V and 0 bases from J, with 16 bases in between. The CDR3 is 17 amino acids. Assay: immunoSEQ multiplex PCR; the TCRdb copy retains only in-frame clones and omits some. Here the sample spans 180,000 or so clones, roughly nine tenths being singletons. The genes are TRBV18 and TRBJ1-1; D possibly corresponds to TRBD1 (5 bases). The specimen comprised peripheral blood, sampled 28 days after the second AZD1222 dose. This sequence originates from an adult who received the AZD1222 COVID-19 vaccine. The DNA for the CDR3 is TGTGCCAGCTCACCAGGGGGGTTCAGGGAATTGAACACTGAAGCTTTCTTT. Encoded protein: CASSPGGFRELNTEAFF.